The sequence of this T cell receptor (beta chain) was determined in a study of vaccination and CD4 T cells after COVID-19. Study context: The peptides that stimulated the cells were overlapping spike peptides from SARS-CoV-2, HCoV-NL63, HCoV-OC43 and HCoV-229E. As a positive control, some control cultures were given a CEFX pool, while others were given an HIV-1 Nef pool or no peptide.

Sequence data for DNA of cultured CD4+ T cells were generated by the Oncomine TCR Beta short-read assay. Each CDR3 protein is one row after TCRdb ran MiXCR on the PCR reads. The sample yields about 11,000 distinct CDR3 sequences, over 70% seen once. Documented treatment: roughly 10-day PBMC culture with coronavirus spike peptide pools or control peptides (ViraFEST assay). ViraFEST used peptide pools to expand antigen-specific T cells and subsequently sequenced their TCRs. A word on this clonotype: Its antigen is unknown.

CDR3 length equals 14 residues. J lost 4 bases, V lost 7 bases, and 7 bases had no gene match. The germline CDR1 and CDR2 sequences are SNHLY and FYNNEI. The TCR was taken from a human donor who had recovered from COVID-19. This chain links TRBV2 with TRBJ2-5; the match to TRBD1 covers 9 bases. The sample taken for sequencing was CD4+ T cells from blood, cultured in vitro. The CDR3 DNA is TGTGCCAGCAAGCGACAGGGGGTGGGAGAGACCCAGTACTTC. The encoded protein is CASKRQGVGETQYF.